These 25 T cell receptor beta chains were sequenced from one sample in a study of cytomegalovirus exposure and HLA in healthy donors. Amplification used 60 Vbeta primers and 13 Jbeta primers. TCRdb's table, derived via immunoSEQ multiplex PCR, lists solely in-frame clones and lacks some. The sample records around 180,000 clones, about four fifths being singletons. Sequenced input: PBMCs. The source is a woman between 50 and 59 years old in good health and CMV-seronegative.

The chain's CDR3 is CASSAPSGGGTQYF. In DNA form, the CDR3 reads TGTGCCAGCAGTGCCCCCTCGGGAGGGGGGACCCAGTACTTC. V is TRBV6-5 and J is TRBJ2-5, with TRBD2 matching 8 bases. CDR3 length equals 14 residues. Germline V gene lookup returns CDR1 MNHEY and CDR2 SVGAGI. V gave up 5 bases and J gave up 7 bases; unmatched junction bases: 9.

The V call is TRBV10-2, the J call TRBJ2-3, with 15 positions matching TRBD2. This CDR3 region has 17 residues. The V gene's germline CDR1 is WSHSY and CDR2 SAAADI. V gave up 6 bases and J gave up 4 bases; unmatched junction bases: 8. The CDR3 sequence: CASSPSGLAGGSDTQYF. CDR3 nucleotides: TGCGCCAGCAGCCCATCGGGACTAGCGGGGGGATCAGATACGCAGTATTTT.

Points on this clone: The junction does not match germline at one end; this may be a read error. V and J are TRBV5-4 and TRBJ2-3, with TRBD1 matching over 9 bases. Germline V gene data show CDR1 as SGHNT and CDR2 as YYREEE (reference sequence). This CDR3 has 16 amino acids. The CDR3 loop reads CASSLGGQGFTDAQYF. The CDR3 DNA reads TGTGCCAGCAGCTTGGGGGGACAGGGTTTCACAGATGCGCAGTATTTT. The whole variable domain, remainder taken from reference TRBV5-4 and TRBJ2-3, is ETGVTQSPTHLIKTRGQQVTLRCSSQSGHNTVSWYQQALGQGPQFIFQYYREEENGRGNFPPRFSGLQFPNYSSELNVNALELDDSALYLCASSLGGQGFTDAQYFGPGTRLTVL.

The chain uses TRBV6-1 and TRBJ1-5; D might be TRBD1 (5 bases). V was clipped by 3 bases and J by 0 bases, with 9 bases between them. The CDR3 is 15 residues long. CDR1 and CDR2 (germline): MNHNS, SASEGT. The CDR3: CASSDHRGSNQPQHF. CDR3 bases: TGTGCCAGCAGTGACCATAGGGGTAGCAATCAGCCCCAGCATTTT.

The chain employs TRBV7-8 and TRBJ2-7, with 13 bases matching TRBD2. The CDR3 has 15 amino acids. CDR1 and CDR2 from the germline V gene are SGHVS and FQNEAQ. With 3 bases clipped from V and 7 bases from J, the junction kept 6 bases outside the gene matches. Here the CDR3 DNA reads TGTGCCAGCAGCTTTCGGACTAGCGGGGGTGGAGAGCAGTACTTC. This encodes CASSFRTSGGGEQYF. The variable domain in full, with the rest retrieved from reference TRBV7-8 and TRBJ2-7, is GAGVSQSPRYKVAKRGQDVALRCDPISGHVSLFWYQQALGQGPEFLTYFQNEAQLDKSGLPSDRFFAERPEGSVSTLKIQRTQQEDSAVYLCASSFRTSGGGEQYFGPGTRLTVT.

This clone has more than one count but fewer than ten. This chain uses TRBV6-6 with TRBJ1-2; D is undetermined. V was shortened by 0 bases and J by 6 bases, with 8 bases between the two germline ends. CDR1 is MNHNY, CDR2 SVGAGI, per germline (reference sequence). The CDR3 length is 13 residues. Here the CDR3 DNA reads TGTGCCAGCAGTTACTCGGCTGTTAATGGCTACACCTTC. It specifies CASSYSAVNGYTF.

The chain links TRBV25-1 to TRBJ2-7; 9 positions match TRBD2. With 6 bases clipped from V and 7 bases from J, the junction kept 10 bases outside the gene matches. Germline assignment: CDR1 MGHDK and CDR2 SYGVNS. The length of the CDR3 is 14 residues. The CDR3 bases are TGTGCCAGCAGAGAAAGCGGGAGGACTGGTGAGCAGTACTTC. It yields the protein CASRESGRTGEQYF.

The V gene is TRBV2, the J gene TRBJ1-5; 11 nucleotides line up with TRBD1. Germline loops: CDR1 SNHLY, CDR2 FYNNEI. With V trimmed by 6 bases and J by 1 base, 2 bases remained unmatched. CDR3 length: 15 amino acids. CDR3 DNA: TGTGCCAGCAGCGGACAGGGGGCGAGCAATCAGCCCCAGCATTTT. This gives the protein CASSGQGASNQPQHF. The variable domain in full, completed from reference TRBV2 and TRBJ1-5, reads EPEVTQTPSHQVTQMGQEVILRCVPISNHLYFYWYRQILGQKVEFLVSFYNNEISEKSEIFDDQFSVERPDGSNFTLKIRSTKLEDSAMYFCASSGQGASNQPQHFGDGTRLSIL.

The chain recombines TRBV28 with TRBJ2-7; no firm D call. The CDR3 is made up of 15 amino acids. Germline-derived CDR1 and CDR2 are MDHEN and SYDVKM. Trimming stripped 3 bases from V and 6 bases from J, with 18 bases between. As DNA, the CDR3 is TGTGCCAGCAGTTTTGGAGTAGAGTTAGGAGCCGAGCAGTACTTC. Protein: CASSFGVELGAEQYF. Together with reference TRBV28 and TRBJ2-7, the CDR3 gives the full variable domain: DVKVTQSSRYLVKRTGEKVFLECVQDMDHENMFWYRQDPGLGLRLIYFSYDVKMKEKGDIPEGYSVSREKKERFSLILESASTNQTSMYLCASSFGVELGAEQYFGPGTRLTVT.

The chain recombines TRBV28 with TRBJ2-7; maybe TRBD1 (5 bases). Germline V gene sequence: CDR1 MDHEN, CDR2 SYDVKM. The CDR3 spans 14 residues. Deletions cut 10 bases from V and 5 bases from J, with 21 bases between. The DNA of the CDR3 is TGTGCCACCCAAAACTCCATGACAGCCAACGAGCAGTACTTC. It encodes CATQNSMTANEQYF.

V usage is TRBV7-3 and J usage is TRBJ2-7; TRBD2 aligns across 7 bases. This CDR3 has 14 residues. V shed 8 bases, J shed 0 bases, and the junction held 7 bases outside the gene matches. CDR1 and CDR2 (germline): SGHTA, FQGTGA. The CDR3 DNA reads TGTGCCAGCCGGGGACTACTGATCTCCTACGAGCAGTACTTC. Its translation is CASRGLLISYEQYF.

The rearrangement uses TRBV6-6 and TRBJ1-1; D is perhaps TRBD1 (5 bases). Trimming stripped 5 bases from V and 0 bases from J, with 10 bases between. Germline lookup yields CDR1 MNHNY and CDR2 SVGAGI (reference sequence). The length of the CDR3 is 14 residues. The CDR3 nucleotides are TGTGCCAGCAGTGCCGGGGGTCTGAACACTGAAGCTTTCTTT. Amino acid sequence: CASSAGGLNTEAFF.

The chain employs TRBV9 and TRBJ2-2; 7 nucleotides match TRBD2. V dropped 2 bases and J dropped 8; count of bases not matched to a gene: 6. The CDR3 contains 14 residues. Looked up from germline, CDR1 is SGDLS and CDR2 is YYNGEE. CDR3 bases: TGTGCCAGCAGCGTCGGCGGGAGCGGAGGGGAGCTGTTTTTT. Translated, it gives CASSVGGSGGELFF.

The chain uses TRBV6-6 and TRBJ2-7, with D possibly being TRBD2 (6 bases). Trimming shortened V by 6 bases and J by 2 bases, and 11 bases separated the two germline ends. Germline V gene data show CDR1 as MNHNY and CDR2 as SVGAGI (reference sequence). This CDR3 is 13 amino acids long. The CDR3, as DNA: TGTGCCAGCAGCCTAGGAGGGACCTACGAGCAGTACTTC. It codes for CASSLGGTYEQYF.

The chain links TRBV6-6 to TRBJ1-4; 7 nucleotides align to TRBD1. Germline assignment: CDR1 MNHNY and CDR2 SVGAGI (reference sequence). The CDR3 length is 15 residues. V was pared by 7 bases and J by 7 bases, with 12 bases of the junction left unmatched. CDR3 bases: TGTGCCAGCATAGCCAAAAACAGGGGCGGTGAAAAACTGTTTTTT. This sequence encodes CASIAKNRGGEKLFF.

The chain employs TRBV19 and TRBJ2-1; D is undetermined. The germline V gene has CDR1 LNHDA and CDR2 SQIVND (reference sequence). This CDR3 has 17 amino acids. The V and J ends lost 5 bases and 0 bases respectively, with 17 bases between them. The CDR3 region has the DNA TGTGCCAGTAGTTTTCCCAGATCCAAAAGCTCCTACAATGAGCAGTTCTTC. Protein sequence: CASSFPRSKSSYNEQFF.

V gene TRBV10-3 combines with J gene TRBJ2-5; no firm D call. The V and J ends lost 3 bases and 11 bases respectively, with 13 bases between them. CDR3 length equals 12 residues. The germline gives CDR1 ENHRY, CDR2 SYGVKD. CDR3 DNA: TGTGCCATCAGTGATTCTGTAGATGAGCAGTACTTC. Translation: CAISDSVDEQYF.

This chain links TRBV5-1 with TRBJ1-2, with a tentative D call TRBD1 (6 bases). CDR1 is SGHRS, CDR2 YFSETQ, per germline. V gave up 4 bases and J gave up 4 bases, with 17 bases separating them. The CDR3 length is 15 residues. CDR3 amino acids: CASSRRGALIYGYTF. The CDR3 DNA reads TGCGCCAGCAGCCGCAGGGGAGCCCTTATCTATGGCTACACCTTC.

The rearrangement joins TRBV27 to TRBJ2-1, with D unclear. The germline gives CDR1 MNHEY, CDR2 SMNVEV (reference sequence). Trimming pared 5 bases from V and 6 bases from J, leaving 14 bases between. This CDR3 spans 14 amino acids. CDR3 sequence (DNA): TGTGCCAGCAGTACCTTAGAAAGAGGCAATGAGCAGTTCTTC. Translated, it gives CASSTLERGNEQFF.

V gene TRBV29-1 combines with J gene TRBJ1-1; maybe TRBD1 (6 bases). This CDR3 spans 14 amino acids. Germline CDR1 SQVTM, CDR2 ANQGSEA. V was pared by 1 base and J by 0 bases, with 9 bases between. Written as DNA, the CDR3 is TGCAGCGTTGAAGGGGGACACCTGAACACTGAAGCTTTCTTT. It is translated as CSVEGGHLNTEAFF.

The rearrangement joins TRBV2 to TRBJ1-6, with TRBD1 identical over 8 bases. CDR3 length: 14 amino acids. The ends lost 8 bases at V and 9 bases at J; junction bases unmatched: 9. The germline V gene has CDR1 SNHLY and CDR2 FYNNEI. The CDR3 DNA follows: TGTGCCAGCTCTGCTTTGACAGGGGTTTCACCCCTCCACTTT. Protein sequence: CASSALTGVSPLHF.

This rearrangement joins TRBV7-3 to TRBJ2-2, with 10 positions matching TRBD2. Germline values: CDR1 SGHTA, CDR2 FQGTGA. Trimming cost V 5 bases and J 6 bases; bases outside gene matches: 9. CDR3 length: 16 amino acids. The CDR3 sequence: CASSPWGAGGPGELFF. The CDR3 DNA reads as TGTGCCAGCAGCCCCTGGGGAGCGGGAGGGCCCGGGGAGCTGTTTTTT. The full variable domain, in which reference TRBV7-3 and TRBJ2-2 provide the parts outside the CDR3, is GAGVSQTPSNKVTEKGKYVELRCDPISGHTALYWYRQSLGQGPEFLIYFQGTGAADDSGLPNDRFFAVRPEGSVSTLKIQRTERGDSAVYLCASSPWGAGGPGELFFGEGSRLTVL.

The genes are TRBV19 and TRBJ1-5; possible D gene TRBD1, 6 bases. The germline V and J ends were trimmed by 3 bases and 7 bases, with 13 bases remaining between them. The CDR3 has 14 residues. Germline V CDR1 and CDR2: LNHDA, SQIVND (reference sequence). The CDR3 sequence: CASSIEGQRQPQHF. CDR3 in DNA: TGTGCCAGTAGTATTGAGGGACAACGACAGCCCCAGCATTTT.

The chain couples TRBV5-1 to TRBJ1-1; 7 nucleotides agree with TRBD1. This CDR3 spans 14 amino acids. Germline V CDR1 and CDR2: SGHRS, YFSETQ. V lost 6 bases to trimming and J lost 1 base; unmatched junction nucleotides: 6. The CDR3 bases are TGCGCCAGCAACCCGGGACAGTCGAACACTGAAGCTTTCTTT. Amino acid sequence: CASNPGQSNTEAFF.

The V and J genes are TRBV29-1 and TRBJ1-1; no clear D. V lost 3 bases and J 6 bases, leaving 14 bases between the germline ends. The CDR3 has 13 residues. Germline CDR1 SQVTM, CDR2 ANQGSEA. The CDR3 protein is CSVELKFGAEAFF. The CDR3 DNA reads TGCAGCGTTGAGCTAAAGTTCGGGGCTGAAGCTTTCTTT.